This T cell receptor beta chain is drawn from a study of regulatory T cells in long-lasting Graves disease (dated by TCRdb to 2020 to 2023). Regarding the complete study: Newly diagnosed Graves' disease patients had taken antithyroid drugs for less than 3 months. The study was conducted in China and was registered as a clinical trial. This study used TCR sequencing and RNA sequencing of peripheral blood to compare persistent Graves' disease patients against newly diagnosed Graves' disease patients. A total of around 35 samples underwent TCR sequencing, from roughly 13 patients with persistent Graves' disease and 20 patients with newly diagnosed Graves' disease. General findings and caveats noted by the study authors: Sequencing and analysis were restricted to the TCR beta chain. Preferential use of TRBV28, TRBJ1-2 and TRBJ2-5 was observed in persistent disease, whereas TRBV20-1 and TRBJ2-1 were favored in newly diagnosed disease. The study examined only peripheral blood because the primary lesion, thyroid tissue, could not be accessed. Persistent Graves' disease patients showed lower TCR Shannon entropy and fewer highly expanded clones than newly diagnosed patients, suggesting clonal expansion. As a limitation, the authors acknowledged that the small sample size may reduce accuracy. Persistent patients shared more public clonotypes among themselves (more than 2,500) than newly diagnosed patients did (over 950).

The label giving this sample's time point can be read as: newly diagnosed GD, antithyroid drugs for less than 3 months. RNA was extracted from PBMCs in TRIzol for both TCR sequencing and RNA sequencing. The diagnosis of Graves' disease followed American Thyroid Association guidelines. Patients were recruited from an endocrinology department in Xi'an, China. Each patient gave approximately 8.8 milliliters of peripheral blood, collected in an EDTA anticoagulant tube. PBMCs were isolated by Ficoll Paque Plus density gradient separation without further T cell sorting. An Agilent 2100 Bioanalyzer and agarose gel were used to check RNA quality, while a NanoDrop 2000 measured RNA concentration. Library construction relied on multiplex PCR. Sequencing relied on an Illumina HiSeq 4000. To build TCR beta libraries, CDR3 regions were amplified by Arm-PCR using iRepertoire HTBI primers. Gel purification was performed on PCR products prior to sequencing. Concerning the study's data processing: Gene usage analysis of CDR3 amino acid clonotypes relied on the 62 TRBV and about 15 TRBJ segments identified across samples. COPE and FqMerger were used to merge the filtered high-quality paired reads into contigs. BLAST was used to align contigs to IMGT TRBV, TRBD and TRBJ reference genes, with CDR3 defined following IMGT. Clonotypes above 0.1% frequency were classified as highly expanded clones. Shannon entropy served as the measure of repertoire diversity, while the Gini coefficient captured V-J evenness. A clonotype found in more than one individual was treated as public. TCRdb ran its own pipeline on the public reads, namely fastp trimming at Q25 and MiXCR clone calling, and kept in-frame beta chains. Identical CDR3 protein sequences are pooled into one entry, listed with their most common genes and DNA. The V and J calls follow TCRdb's processing rather than the paper's. The sample has 350,000 to 450,000 distinct CDR3 sequences on record, 14% to 15% of them singletons. The ten biggest clones cover over 15% of the sample.

This clonotype has only one observation. Its antigen remains unidentified. The input lacks base qualities; no much larger clone sits a single base away. A single read constitutes weak evidence. CDR1 and CDR2 are read off the germline V gene as SQVTM and ANQGSEA. The V end loses 1 base and the J end loses 3 bases, and a stretch of 12 bases separates them. The CDR3 holds 14 amino acids from the cysteine to the phenylalanine. Just CDR3 DNA is preserved here, 42 bases in frame from base 1. These data were likewise used in another study, on T cells in Graves' hyperthyroidism and ophthalmopathy. From that second study: A patient counted as having stable Graves' hyperthyroidism if no progression to ophthalmopathy occurred over 18 months of follow-up. Hyperthyroidism patients were newly diagnosed, with disease duration under 2 months, and aged 18 to 65 years. Patients with uncontrolled infections, other autoimmune diseases, pregnancy or lactation were excluded. Diagnoses were based on clinical symptoms, serum thyroxine and TRAb, thyroid ultrasound and orbital computed tomography. The TCR CDR3 was subjected to a first round of RT-PCR using the HTBI primer set and the Qiagen OneStep RT-PCR kit. Most expanded thyroid clonotypes (frequency above 0.001) were also detected in blood, a finding suggesting that blood repertoires may reflect thyroid immune responses. A 13 V-J signature model separated ophthalmopathy from stable hyperthyroidism, with around 90% sensitivity and 81.08% specificity in cross-validation and 80%/75% in testing. In validation, progression to ophthalmopathy was predicted by the model with 70.59% sensitivity and around 75% specificity, a median of around 5.9 months before onset. TCR V-J signatures able to tell the groups apart were searched for in a discovery cohort of 90 to 100 patients, of whom under 45 had Graves' ophthalmopathy and roughly 57 had stable Graves' hyperthyroidism. Prospective prediction of ophthalmopathy was tested in an independent validation cohort of approximately 18 hyperthyroidism patients and roughly 16 patients who later progressed to ophthalmopathy. The approximately 98 discovery patients were randomly divided into training and test sets at a 7:3 ratio. The study also compared thyroid tissue and blood T-cell repertoires from about six Graves' hyperthyroidism patients. After blood sampling, hyperthyroidism patients were treated with methimazole at a starting dose of 30 mg daily, and ophthalmopathy patients were treated with high-dose intravenous methylprednisolone. A second multiplex PCR round built the libraries, followed by size selection and purification. Libraries were sequenced paired-end with 100 bp reads on an Illumina HiSeq2000. SOAPnuke was used to process the raw data, throwing out any read that contained adapters or uncalled bases, had a mean Phred below 15, or lacked an exact constant-primer or identifier match. COPE v1.2.5 was used to merge high-quality paired reads, and clonotypes were defined as unique nucleotide sequences. Clonotypes were aligned to IMGT TRBV, TRBD and TRBJ reference segments using MiTCR v1.1. Analysis was restricted to V-J combinations with a frequency above 0.0001, which covered 98% to 99.2% of repertoires. The TCS score was defined as the ratio of F50 (clonal expansion) to E x V (chaos), calculated using BLOSUM62-based TCRdist between CDR3 peptides within each V-J. Welch's t-statistics and random forest reduced approximately 520 V-J features to about 12, which were used in a naive Bayes classifier (R e1071). No statistical method was used to set the sample size in advance, and investigators knew the group allocation. TCR Vbeta CDR3 sequencing of some 140 peripheral blood samples (over 40 ophthalmopathy, about 80 hyperthyroidism and some 17 progressor patients) is reported in the paper.

The chain is assembled from TRBV29-1 and TRBJ1-1; the D gene is perhaps TRBD1, from 6 matching bases. The sequences come from peripheral blood mononuclear cells (PBMCs), collected at new diagnosis, from a patient treated with antithyroid drugs. The sequence was collected from a woman aged 30 to 39 with Graves disease. Donor details come from another sample of the same person, matched by shared clones. The CDR3 amino acid sequence is: CSVEVSGDYTEAFF. The nucleotide sequence reads as follows: TGCAGCGTTGAAGTATCAGGGGATTACACTGAAGCTTTCTTT. With all but the CDR3 taken from the reference TRBV29-1 and TRBJ1-1 genes, the full variable domain is: SAVISQKPSRDICQRGTSLTIQCQVDSQVTMMFWYRQQPGQSLTLIATANQGSEATYESGFVIDKFPISRPNLTFSTLTVSNMSPEDSSIYLCSVEVSGDYTEAFFGQGTRLTVV.